This TCR beta chain stems from a study of CD8 T cells in Susac syndrome. Study results and caveats: The greatest CD8+ clonal expansion in Susac occurred in TEMRA cells and in active patients. Total CD8+ and CD8+ TEMRA repertoires contained 15 to 20 and five Susac-specific public clones, respectively.

Reverse transcription of about 0.45 to 1 ug RNA was performed with random hexamers. TCRdb itself ran the immunoSEQ multiplex PCR reads through MiXCR, one entry per CDR3 protein. The repertoire holds approximately 54,000 distinct CDR3 sequences, about 95% seen once, with less than 0.95% in the top ten. Points on this clonotype: Its cognate antigen is unknown.

The germline V and J ends were trimmed by 5 bases and 4 bases, with 14 bases remaining between them. This CDR3 is 14 amino acids long. From germline, CDR1 is MDHEN and CDR2 SYDVKM. This chain uses TRBV28 with TRBJ1-1; perhaps TRBD1 as D (6 bases). Source material: CD8+ T cells from PBMCs. The clonotype originates from a human donor with Susac syndrome. This CDR3 is CASSTPTGFTEAFF. CDR3 nucleotide sequence: TGTGCCAGCAGTACCCCAACAGGGTTCACTGAAGCTTTCTTT.